This T cell receptor beta chain was sequenced during a study of shared clonotypes between healthy human individuals. Naive CD4+ cells were CD45RA-selected; the remaining cells were memory. The CDR3 sequence is 17 residues long. Assay used: immunoSEQ multiplex PCR; TCRdb lists only in-frame clones, some missing. The sample yields under 600,000 clones, approximately 94% seen once. Specimen: naive CD4+ T cells sorted from blood. Subset in this sample: CD45RA+ positively selected. The source is a woman in her twenties or thirties in good health. V is TRBV21-1 and J is TRBJ2-2; the table calls TRBD2, which could not be checked here. TRBV21-1 is annotated as a pseudogene. The CDR3 spells CASSLGASGSWGGELFF. In DNA, the CDR3 is TGTGCCAGCAGCCTCGGGGCTAGCGGGAGTTGGGGCGGGGAGCTGTTTTTT.